Sequencing of this T cell receptor (beta chain) was carried out in a study of T cell responses to AZD1222 COVID-19 vaccine. Findings and limits, study-wide: Nearly half of spike-specific TCRs reportedly go after variant regions that carry no mutations. White British people made up most donors, females outnumbered males, and clonal diversity was possibly underestimated. AZD1222 recipients seropositive at baseline numbered only six or seven. With two AZD1222 doses given, Spike-specific TCR breadth and depth both rose.

Clones were read by immunoSEQ multiplex PCR, and TCRdb kept only the in-frame ones, dropping some. The data contain about 160,000 clones, approximately 91% of them singletons. Germline loops: CDR1 ENHRY, CDR2 SYGVKD. Trimming took 6 bases from V and 0 from J; bases not matched to a gene: 4. CDR3 length: 15 residues. Remarks on this clone: Its cognate antigen is unknown.

Source: peripheral blood, taken 28 days after the second AZD1222 dose. V and J are TRBV10-3 and TRBJ2-3; 9 bases are a match to TRBD2. The sequence was obtained from an adult who received the AZD1222 COVID-19 vaccine. CDR3 sequence (DNA): TGTGCCATCAGACAGACTAGCGGTAGCACAGATACGCAGTATTTT. Its protein is CAIRQTSGSTDTQYF.